These 8 T cell receptor beta chains share one sample of origin, sequenced in a study of T cell responses to AZD1222 COVID-19 vaccine. Assay used: immunoSEQ multiplex PCR; TCRdb lists only in-frame clones, some missing. The profile covers 100,000 to 150,000 clones, with roughly 82% appearing a single time and about 27% taken by the ten largest. This sample comprised peripheral blood, obtained 28 days after the second AZD1222 dose. Receptors were obtained from an adult who received the AZD1222 COVID-19 vaccine.

Comment on this clone: The same CDR3 can be traced to other DNA sequences in this sample. This chain joins TRBV5-1 and TRBJ1-5; D is perhaps TRBD1 (6 bases). Trimming stripped 4 bases from V and 7 bases from J, with 12 bases between. CDR1 is SGHRS, CDR2 YFSETQ, per germline. This CDR3 is 13 amino acids long. The CDR3 spells CASSLAGDQPQHF. Here the CDR3 DNA reads TGCGCCAGCAGCCTGGCAGGGGACCAGCCCCAGCATTTT. The variable domain in full, completed from reference TRBV5-1 and TRBJ1-5, reads KAGVTQTPRYLIKTRGQQVTLSCSPISGHRSVSWYQQTPGQGLQFLFEYFSETQRNKGNFPGRFSGRQFSNSRSEMNVSTLELGDSALYLCASSLAGDQPQHFGDGTRLSIL.

The CDR3 sequence is CASSQQRGETQYF. CDR3 nucleotide sequence: TGTGCCAGCAGCCAACAGCGGGGGGAGACCCAGTACTTC. The chain uses TRBV14 and TRBJ2-5, with 8 bases aligning to TRBD2. Per germline, CDR1 SGHDN and CDR2 FVKESK. J lost 5 bases, V lost 2 bases, and 1 base had no gene match. The CDR3 contains 13 residues.

The V and J genes are TRBV10-2 and TRBJ1-2; 9 positions match TRBD1. The CDR3 spans 17 residues. The V and J ends lost 5 bases and 5 bases, in that order; junction bases with no gene match: 15. CDR1 and CDR2 (germline): WSHSY, SAAADI. As DNA, the CDR3 is TGCGCCAGCAGTTCCAGCCGAGGAACAGGGGGCCCTTATGGCTACACCTTC. Translated: CASSSSRGTGGPYGYTF.

The chain uses TRBV30 and TRBJ1-5; D may be TRBD1 (5 bases). V lost 1 base, J lost 3 bases, and 10 bases lay in between. This CDR3 is 14 amino acids long. Germline V gene sequence: CDR1 GTSNPN, CDR2 SVGIG (reference sequence). The CDR3 loop reads CAWSGGLNNQPQHF. DNA of the CDR3: TGTGCCTGGAGTGGGGGACTGAACAATCAGCCCCAGCATTTT.

V is TRBV7-3 and J is TRBJ2-1; D is perhaps TRBD2 (5 bases). The germline gives CDR1 SGHTA, CDR2 FQGTGA. Trimming pared 1 base from V and 0 bases from J, leaving 7 bases between. The CDR3 runs 15 residues. The CDR3 bases are TGTGCCAGCAGCTTAAGCGGGCTCTCCTACAATGAGCAGTTCTTC. Protein sequence: CASSLSGLSYNEQFF.

This chain links TRBV4-3 with TRBJ1-1, with 10 nucleotides matching TRBD1. This CDR3 spans 13 amino acids. Trimming cost V 5 bases and J 4 bases; bases outside gene matches: 1. Looked up from germline, CDR1 is LGHNA and CDR2 is YSLEER. The CDR3, as DNA: TGCGCCAGCAGCAGGACAGGGGGCACTGAAGCTTTCTTT. Translation: CASSRTGGTEAFF.

V is TRBV19 and J is TRBJ2-7; weak D call: TRBD2 (7 bases). The germline CDR1 and CDR2 sequences are LNHDA and SQIVND (reference sequence). CDR3 length equals 15 residues. Trimming took off 5 bases at V and 4 bases at J, with 18 bases between the two ends. The CDR3 loop is CASSWGGAGFYEQYF. The CDR3 DNA sequence: TGTGCCAGTAGTTGGGGGGGGGCCGGCTTTTACGAGCAGTACTTC.

This chain links TRBV5-1 with TRBJ1-1; D possibly corresponds to TRBD1 (6 bases). The V and J ends lost 2 bases and 3 bases respectively, with 17 bases between them. The CDR3 runs to 16 residues. Germline assignment: CDR1 SGHRS and CDR2 YFSETQ. CDR3 DNA: TGCGCCAGCAGCTTTGGCGGTATGGGGGCCGACACTGAAGCTTTCTTT. This gives the protein CASSFGGMGADTEAFF.